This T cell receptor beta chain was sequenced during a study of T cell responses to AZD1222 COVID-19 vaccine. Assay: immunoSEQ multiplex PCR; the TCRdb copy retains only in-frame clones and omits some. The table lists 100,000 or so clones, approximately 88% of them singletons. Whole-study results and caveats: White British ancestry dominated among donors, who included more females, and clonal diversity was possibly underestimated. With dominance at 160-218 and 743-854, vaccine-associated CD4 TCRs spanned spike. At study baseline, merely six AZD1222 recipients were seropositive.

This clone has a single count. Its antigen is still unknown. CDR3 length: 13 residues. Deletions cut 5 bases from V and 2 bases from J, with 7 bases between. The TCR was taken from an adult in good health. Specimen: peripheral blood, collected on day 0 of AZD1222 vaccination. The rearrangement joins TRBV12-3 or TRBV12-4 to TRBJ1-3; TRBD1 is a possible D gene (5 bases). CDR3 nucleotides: TGTGCCAGCAGTAAGGGACCTGGAAACACCATATATTTT. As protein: CASSKGPGNTIYF.